One and the same sample provided the 23 T cell receptor beta chains below, sequenced in a study of blood T cell repertoires in COVID-19. Produced via immunoSEQ multiplex PCR; TCRdb's table is partial and in-frame only. The table shows tens of thousands of clones, with about 82% occurring only once. The sample was peripheral blood. The origin of the receptors is a man aged 70-80 years with acute or convalescent COVID-19.

The genes are TRBV19 and TRBJ2-7, with 10 bases identical to TRBD1. From germline, CDR1 is LNHDA and CDR2 SQIVND (reference sequence). There are 15 residues in the CDR3. The ends lost 3 bases at V and 1 base at J; junction bases unmatched: 3. CDR3 residues: CASSIQGQGSYEQYF. For the CDR3, the DNA is TGTGCCAGTAGTATCCAGGGACAGGGGTCCTACGAGCAGTACTTC.

In this sample, this clone turned up a few times. The V call is TRBV5-1, the J call TRBJ1-1; TRBD1 might be the D (6 bases). Germline V gives CDR1 SGHRS, CDR2 YFSETQ. V dropped 1 base and J dropped 10 bases, with 20 bases sitting between them. This CDR3 spans 15 amino acids. The CDR3 loop is CASSLYLDSQNSAFF. The CDR3 bases are TGCGCCAGCAGCTTGTATTTGGACAGCCAGAACTCAGCTTTCTTT.

J is TRBJ2-2 and V is TRBV2; TRBD2 matches at 13 bases. The CDR3 spans 16 residues. Germline CDR1 SNHLY, CDR2 FYNNEI. The V segment lost 4 bases and the J segment 1 base; nucleotides outside the gene matches: 0. The CDR3 region is CASSGTSGRNTGELFF. CDR3 nucleotides: TGTGCCAGCAGTGGGACTAGCGGGAGGAACACCGGGGAGCTGTTTTTT.

V gene TRBV4-2 combines with J gene TRBJ1-4; unclear D gene. Deletions cut 1 base from V and 3 bases from J, with 9 bases between. Germline CDR1 LGHNA, CDR2 YNFKEQ. The CDR3 is made up of 15 amino acids. The CDR3 coding sequence is TGTGCCAGCAGCCAAGCCGGGCGGGCTAATGAAAAACTGTTTTTT. This translates into CASSQAGRANEKLFF.

V is TRBV4-1 and J is TRBJ2-1, with a tentative D call TRBD1 (5 bases). CDR3 length equals 16 residues. The germline V and J ends were trimmed by 4 bases and 3 bases, with 16 bases remaining between them. The germline V gene has CDR1 MGHRA and CDR2 YSYEKL. The CDR3 DNA sequence: TGCGCCAGCAGCCGCTACCCGGACACCTACTACAATGAGCAGTTCTTC. Residues: CASSRYPDTYYNEQFF.

The chain uses TRBV25-1 and TRBJ1-4, with D possibly being TRBD1 (6 bases). Germline loops: CDR1 MGHDK, CDR2 SYGVNS. V lost 4 bases and J 0 bases, leaving 9 bases between the germline ends. The CDR3 covers 15 residues. CDR3 bases: TGTGCCAGCAGTGGAGGACAGACAACTAATGAAAAACTGTTTTTT. Translated: CASSGGQTTNEKLFF.

The rearrangement links TRBV3-1 (or the pseudogene TRBV3-2) to TRBJ1-1, with 9 positions matching TRBD1. The CDR3 runs 17 residues. Germline V CDR1 and CDR2: LGHDT, YNNKEL (reference sequence). After removal of 2 bases from V and 0 bases from J, the junction contained 7 bases not matched to a gene. CDR3 nucleotide sequence: TGTGCCAGCAGCCAATCGTCAACAGGGGGCCTGAACACTGAAGCTTTCTTT. Amino acid sequence: CASSQSSTGGLNTEAFF.

The V call is TRBV2, the J call TRBJ1-2; D perhaps matches TRBD1 (6 bases). The ends were cut back, 5 bases at V and 4 bases at J, with 11 bases in the middle. The length of the CDR3 is 13 residues. Germline CDR1 and CDR2: SNHLY and FYNNEI. The CDR3 DNA is TGTGCCAGCAGTATGGACAGTCGCTATGGCTACACCTTC. Translation: CASSMDSRYGYTF.

This chain links TRBV2 with TRBJ2-7; D is possibly TRBD2 (7 bases). V was trimmed by 5 bases and J by 6 bases, leaving 17 bases between them. In germline, CDR1 is SNHLY, CDR2 FYNNEI. The length of the CDR3 is 14 residues. The CDR3 DNA follows: TGTGCCAGCAGTAGGGAGGGGGGGATGTTCGAGCAGTACTTC. Translation gives CASSREGGMFEQYF. Supplemented by reference TRBV2 and TRBJ2-7, the full variable domain reads EPEVTQTPSHQVTQMGQEVILRCVPISNHLYFYWYRQILGQKVEFLVSFYNNEISEKSEIFDDQFSVERPDGSNFTLKIRSTKLEDSAMYFCASSREGGMFEQYFGPGTRLTVT.

CDR3 residues: CASRQGPTNTYEQYF. The CDR3 DNA follows: TGTGCCAGCAGACAGGGGCCCACCAATACCTACGAGCAGTACTTC. The chain carries TRBV5-6 and TRBJ2-7; the match to TRBD1 covers 7 bases. Unmatched junction bases numbered 10, after V lost 5 bases and J lost 2 bases. This CDR3 contains 15 residues. CDR1 SGHDT and CDR2 YYEEEE come from the germline V gene. Full variable domain (outside the CDR3, taken from reference TRBV5-6 and TRBJ2-7): DAGVTQSPTHLIKTRGQQVTLRCSPKSGHDTVSWYQQALGQGPQFIFQYYEEEERQRGNFPDRFSGHQFPNYSSELNVNALLLGDSALYLCASRQGPTNTYEQYFGPGTRLTVT.

The V gene is TRBV3-1 (or the pseudogene TRBV3-2), the J gene TRBJ2-4; D call uncertain. V lost 2 bases and J lost 1, with 18 bases in between. Looked up from germline, CDR1 is LGHDT and CDR2 is YNNKEL (reference sequence). This CDR3 is built from 18 residues. CDR3 amino acids: CASSQIPLGTSAKNIQYF. The CDR3 coding sequence is TGTGCCAGCAGCCAAATCCCACTTGGTACGTCTGCCAAAAACATTCAGTACTTC.

The CDR3 region has the DNA TGTGCCAGCAGACCTAGCGGGGGAAACAATGAGCAGTTCTTC. Translated, it gives CASRPSGGNNEQFF. This chain links TRBV2 with TRBJ2-1; 10 bases line up with TRBD2. Trimming cost V 6 bases and J 5 bases; bases outside gene matches: 4. The CDR3 runs to 14 residues. Germline V CDR1 and CDR2: SNHLY, FYNNEI.

This clone has only one observation. The rearrangement uses TRBV2 and TRBJ1-6; 8 nucleotides line up with TRBD1. J gave up 7 bases and V 5 bases, and 7 bases lay outside the gene matches. This CDR3 is 15 amino acids long. The germline V gene has CDR1 SNHLY and CDR2 FYNNEI. The CDR3 region is CASSWTGPRNSPLHF. The CDR3 nucleotides read TGTGCCAGCAGTTGGACAGGGCCCCGAAATTCACCCCTCCACTTT. Variable domain in full (rest from reference TRBV2 and TRBJ1-6): EPEVTQTPSHQVTQMGQEVILRCVPISNHLYFYWYRQILGQKVEFLVSFYNNEISEKSEIFDDQFSVERPDGSNFTLKIRSTKLEDSAMYFCASSWTGPRNSPLHFGNGTRLTVT.

The V gene is TRBV19, the J gene TRBJ1-5, with D hard to call. Trimming shortened V by 1 base and J by 6 bases, and 10 bases separated the two germline ends. This CDR3 comprises 14 residues. Germline values: CDR1 LNHDA, CDR2 SQIVND (reference sequence). The CDR3 spells CASSIGERSQPQHF. The CDR3 nucleotides read TGTGCCAGTAGTATAGGGGAGCGGAGTCAGCCCCAGCATTTT.

This clone appeared once. CDR3 DNA: TGTGCCAGCAGCCAAGCACAGTTGGGAGGCGATGAGCAGTTCTTC. Its protein product is CASSQAQLGGDEQFF. The chain has TRBV3-1 (or the pseudogene TRBV3-2) and TRBJ2-1; TRBD2 is a possible D gene (6 bases). The CDR3 runs 15 residues. The V gene's germline CDR1 is LGHDT and CDR2 YNNKEL (reference sequence). Trimming pared 1 base from V and 8 bases from J, leaving 15 bases between.

This rearrangement joins TRBV5-4 to TRBJ2-3, with 9 bases lining up with TRBD2. The CDR3 runs 16 residues. Per germline, CDR1 SGHNT and CDR2 YYREEE (reference sequence). Trimming removed 0 bases from V and 4 bases from J; junction bases left unmatched: 6. The CDR3 bases are TGTGCCAGCAGCTTGGGTGGGACTAGCTTTCCAGATACGCAGTATTTT. Translating it yields CASSLGGTSFPDTQYF.

The chain combines TRBV9 with TRBJ1-1; D perhaps matches TRBD1 (5 bases). Trimming cost V 0 bases and J 5 bases, with 11 bases left between them. The germline gives CDR1 SGDLS, CDR2 YYNGEE. The CDR3 has 14 residues. The CDR3 sequence: CASSVAAGWTEAFF. In nucleotides, the CDR3 is TGTGCCAGCAGCGTAGCTGCAGGGTGGACTGAAGCTTTCTTT.

This chain uses TRBV5-1 with TRBJ2-3; TRBD2 matches at 7 bases. With V trimmed by 9 bases and J by 6 bases, 13 bases remained unmatched. From germline, CDR1 is SGHRS and CDR2 YFSETQ. CDR3 length: 14 residues. The CDR3 DNA is TGCGCCACCAAAGCGGGGACGTCCCGGGATACGCAGTATTTT. This codes for CATKAGTSRDTQYF.

The chain employs TRBV6-5 and TRBJ1-6; no reliable D call. With 0 bases removed from V and 7 bases from J, the gap between germline ends came to 4 bases. Germline assignment: CDR1 MNHEY and CDR2 SVGAGI. The CDR3 covers 13 residues. CDR3 in amino acids: CASSYSRNSPLHF. For the CDR3, the DNA is TGTGCCAGCAGTTACTCGAGGAATTCACCCCTCCACTTT.

V is TRBV3-1 (or the pseudogene TRBV3-2) and J is TRBJ2-3, with D perhaps TRBD1 (5 bases). CDR1 is LGHDT and CDR2 is YNNKEL in the germline V gene (reference sequence). V was shortened by 4 bases and J by 3 bases, with 11 bases between the two germline ends. This CDR3 spans 14 amino acids. The CDR3 protein is CASSLKKGTDTQYF. As DNA, the CDR3 is TGTGCCAGCAGCCTAAAGAAGGGGACAGATACGCAGTATTTT.

The V and J genes are TRBV12-5 and TRBJ1-5, with TRBD1 matching over 12 bases. Germline V gene sequence: CDR1 LGHNT, CDR2 FRNRAP. The CDR3 sequence is 15 residues long. After removal of 6 bases from V and 6 bases from J, the junction contained 6 bases not matched to a gene. CDR3 amino acids: CASGQGQGAVQPQHF. As DNA, the CDR3 is TGTGCTAGTGGCCAGGGACAGGGGGCTGTTCAGCCCCAGCATTTT.

This rearrangement joins TRBV2 to TRBJ2-7; D not certain. Trimming removed 6 bases at V and 9 bases at J, with 12 bases between. The CDR3 loop spans 11 amino acids. Germline CDR1 reads SNHLY; CDR2 reads FYNNEI. CDR3 DNA sequence: TGTGCCAGCAGGAGACAAGGATGGCAGTACTTC. Translated: CASRRQGWQYF. Complete variable domain (other parts from reference TRBV2 and TRBJ2-7): EPEVTQTPSHQVTQMGQEVILRCVPISNHLYFYWYRQILGQKVEFLVSFYNNEISEKSEIFDDQFSVERPDGSNFTLKIRSTKLEDSAMYFCASRRQGWQYFGPGTRLTVT.

The chain links TRBV19 to TRBJ1-1; D gene uncertain. In germline, CDR1 is LNHDA, CDR2 SQIVND (reference sequence). Trimming shortened V by 5 bases and J by 1 base, and 8 bases separated the two germline ends. This CDR3 is 13 amino acids long. The CDR3 sequence: CASSLNRNTEAFF. CDR3 in DNA: TGTGCCAGTAGTTTAAACAGGAACACTGAAGCTTTCTTT.